This TCR beta chain stems from a study of T cell repertoires in cytomegalovirus infection. Via MiXCR, TCRdb re-called the reads, giving one row per CDR3 protein. Of 150,000 to 200,000 distinct CDR3 sequences in the sample, about 21% are singletons; the top ten hold less than 3%. V lost 3 bases to trimming and J lost 6 bases, with 11 bases between them. CDR1 LNHDA and CDR2 SQIVND come from the germline V gene (reference sequence). The CDR3 extends over 14 amino acids. The sequencing input was PBMCs. The sequence was collected from a human donor in good health (CMV status not recorded). Some clones in this sample may be carry-over from other donors' samples. The rearrangement uses TRBV19 and TRBJ2-2; a possible D gene is TRBD2 (5 bases). The CDR3 bases are TGTGCCAGTAGTATCGCCCTAGCCGCCGGGGAGCTGTTTTTT. Translation: CASSIALAAGELFF.